Below are 29 T cell receptor beta chains sequenced from a single sample in a study of OX40 agonist ivuxolimab in advanced cancers. Measured with immunoSEQ multiplex PCR; TCRdb has only the in-frame clones, and not every one. The sample includes roughly 56,000 clones, around 84% of them seen just once. The source material was CD4+ or CD8+ T cells sorted from blood, sampled in a trial of the OX40 agonist ivuxolimab. The receptors here all came from an adult with an advanced solid tumor such as melanoma, head and neck, liver or kidney cancer.

This chain links TRBV19 with TRBJ2-2; a weak D match, TRBD1 (5 bases). With 4 bases removed from V and 0 bases from J, the gap between germline ends came to 9 bases. From germline, CDR1 is LNHDA and CDR2 SQIVND (reference sequence). The CDR3 extends over 15 amino acids. This chain's CDR3 is CASSTSGSNTGELFF. The DNA for the CDR3 is TGTGCCAGTAGTACATCAGGGTCGAACACCGGGGAGCTGTTTTTT.

J is TRBJ2-1 and V is TRBV7-4; no clear D gene. Trimming left V 5 bases short and J 4 bases short, with 9 bases between. The germline V gene encodes CDR1 SGHVT and CDR2 SQSDAQ. The CDR3 extends over 13 amino acids. CDR3: CASSQSVYNEQFF. The CDR3 coding sequence is TGTGCCAGCAGCCAAAGCGTGTACAATGAGCAGTTCTTC. The full variable domain, with the rest looked up from reference TRBV7-4 and TRBJ2-1, is GAGVSQSPRYKVAKRGRDVALRCDSISGHVTLYWYRQTLGQGSEVLTYSQSDAQRDKSGRPSGRFSAERPERSVSTLKIQRTEQGDSAVYLCASSQSVYNEQFFGPGTRLTVL.

CDR3 in DNA: TGTGCCAGCAGCCGAGATCCACAGATTAGGATGAACACTGAAGCTTTCTTT. Translation: CASSRDPQIRMNTEAFF. The chain joins TRBV7-8 to TRBJ1-1; D is unclear. The V end lost 5 bases, the J end lost 0 bases, and 19 bases lay between the germline ends. The CDR3 contains 17 residues. Germline V gene sequence: CDR1 SGHVS, CDR2 FQNEAQ.

This chain links TRBV6-5 with TRBJ1-3, with 8 positions matching TRBD1. Germline V lookup: CDR1 MNHEY, CDR2 SVGAGI. J was trimmed by 8 bases and V by 6 bases; bases with no gene match: 9. This CDR3 has 14 residues. CDR3 residues: CASSRTGPRDTIYF. The DNA of the CDR3 is TGTGCCAGCAGCAGGACAGGGCCCCGGGACACCATATATTTT.

The chain employs TRBV10-3 and TRBJ2-3; 11 nucleotides line up with TRBD2. V was clipped by 5 bases and J by 3 bases; unmatched bases: 7. CDR3 length equals 16 residues. Germline CDR1 reads ENHRY; CDR2 reads SYGVKD. The CDR3 is CAISTLAGGQTDTQYF. The CDR3 DNA is TGTGCCATCAGTACTCTAGCGGGGGGCCAGACAGATACGCAGTATTTT.

The chain is built from TRBV5-4 and TRBJ2-5, with D perhaps TRBD2 (5 bases). CDR1 is SGHNT and CDR2 is YYREEE in the germline V gene (reference sequence). V was clipped by 3 bases and J by 5 bases, with 17 bases between them. The CDR3 runs 15 residues. CDR3 protein: CASSYPPGYEETQYF. CDR3 sequence (DNA): TGTGCCAGCAGCTACCCTCCGGGGTACGAGGAGACCCAGTACTTC.

The genes are TRBV28 and TRBJ2-7; 7 bases are shared with TRBD2. Germline values: CDR1 MDHEN, CDR2 SYDVKM. The CDR3 is 13 amino acids. Trimming at V came to 3 bases and at J to 3 bases, leaving 2 bases not matched to a gene. The chain's CDR3 is CASSLGGGYEQYF. The CDR3 DNA is TGTGCCAGCAGTTTGGGGGGGGGCTACGAGCAGTACTTC.

The CDR3 spells CASSPRATSGVLQGEQFF. The CDR3 DNA is TGTGCCAGCAGCCCGAGGGCGACTAGCGGGGTACTACAGGGTGAGCAGTTCTTC. The chain employs TRBV7-2 and TRBJ2-1; 11 bases match TRBD2. CDR1 and CDR2 from the germline V gene are SGHTA and FQGNSA. V was pared by 5 bases and J by 9 bases, with 18 bases of the junction left unmatched. This CDR3 is built from 18 residues.

The rearrangement joins TRBV21-1 to TRBJ2-1; the tabulated D call, TRBD2, remains unverified against the DNA. TRBV21-1 has pseudogene status. The CDR3 consists of 18 residues. CDR3 nucleotides: TGTGCCAGCAGCAAGTTTTCCAACCTTTCATTGCCGGACAATGAGCAGTTCTTC. It translates to CASSKFSNLSLPDNEQFF.

The V call is TRBV6-5, the J call TRBJ2-5; D remains unclear. The assigned J gene may be wrong: the sequence end matches TRBJ2-7 better. Per the germline V gene, CDR1 is MNHEY and CDR2 is SVGAGI. CDR3 length: 12 amino acids. The CDR3, as DNA: TGTGCCAGCAGACCCTATGCCTACGAGCAGTACTTC. It translates to CASRPYAYEQYF.

The gene calls are TRBV19 and TRBJ2-1, with 7 bases identical to TRBD2. The CDR3 spans 16 residues. Germline loops: CDR1 LNHDA, CDR2 SQIVND (reference sequence). V lost 6 bases, J lost 0 bases, and 8 bases stayed unmatched. The CDR3 DNA reads TGTGCCAGTAGGGGAGAAGCGGGAAGCTCCTACAATGAGCAGTTCTTC. Translating it yields CASRGEAGSSYNEQFF.

The chain uses TRBV18 and TRBJ2-3, with D perhaps TRBD2 (5 bases). This CDR3 is built from 13 residues. Germline values: CDR1 KGHSH, CDR2 LQKENI. Trimming took off 3 bases at V and 5 bases at J, with 9 bases between the two ends. The CDR3 DNA is TGTGCCAGCTCACCCGGGGTCGTAGATACGCAGTATTTT. Encoded protein: CASSPGVVDTQYF.

This chain uses TRBV4-1 with TRBJ2-6; D uncertain. Trimming cost V 0 bases and J 0 bases, with 15 bases left between them. Looked up from germline, CDR1 is MGHRA and CDR2 is YSYEKL. The CDR3 runs to 19 residues. CDR3 sequence: CASSQDMGGLGSGANVLTF. Here the CDR3 DNA reads TGCGCCAGCAGCCAAGATATGGGCGGTCTAGGCTCTGGGGCCAACGTCCTGACTTTC.

The gene calls are TRBV6-4 and TRBJ1-1; D uncertain. The length of the CDR3 is 14 residues. With 7 bases removed from V and 3 bases from J, the gap between germline ends came to 15 bases. CDR1 and CDR2 from the germline V gene are MRHNA and SNTAGT. The CDR3 sequence: CASTRNLGDTEAFF. In DNA form, the CDR3 reads TGTGCCAGCACCCGGAACCTGGGAGACACTGAAGCTTTCTTT.

The chain has TRBV27 and TRBJ2-6; unclear D gene. The ends were cut back, 0 bases at V and 7 bases at J, with 10 bases in the middle. The CDR3 has 15 amino acids. Germline lookup yields CDR1 MNHEY and CDR2 SMNVEV (reference sequence). Here the CDR3 reads CASSLSVRRANVLTF. Written as DNA, the CDR3 is TGTGCCAGCAGTTTATCGGTCCGCAGAGCCAACGTCCTGACTTTC.

The V gene is TRBV11-3, the J gene TRBJ2-7; 10 bases align to TRBD1. CDR3 length equals 15 residues. Germline V gene lookup returns CDR1 SGHNT and CDR2 YENEEA. V lost 2 bases, J lost 4 bases, and 5 bases stayed unmatched. This chain's CDR3 is CASSLKWTGGYEQYF. CDR3 DNA sequence: TGTGCCAGCAGCTTAAAGTGGACAGGGGGTTACGAGCAGTACTTC.

The chain couples TRBV28 to TRBJ2-7; TRBD2 matches at 8 bases. There are 12 residues in the CDR3. In germline, CDR1 is MDHEN, CDR2 SYDVKM. Germline trimming cut 6 bases from V and 3 bases from J; bases unmatched to any gene: 1. Written as DNA, the CDR3 is TGTGCCAGCAGGAGCGGGAGCTACGAGCAGTACTTC. It encodes CASRSGSYEQYF.

The chain links TRBV30 to TRBJ2-6; D gene unclear. This CDR3 comprises 13 residues. Deletions cut 4 bases from V and 0 bases from J, with 4 bases between. CDR1 GTSNPN and CDR2 SVGIG come from the germline V gene (reference sequence). The CDR3, as DNA: TGTGCCTGGAAGTTCTCTGGGGCCAACGTCCTGACTTTC. Residues: CAWKFSGANVLTF.

V usage is TRBV5-4 and J usage is TRBJ1-6; tentatively, D is TRBD1 (6 bases). Germline CDR1 is SGHNT and CDR2 is YYREEE (reference sequence). The CDR3 contains 15 residues. V lost 6 bases and J lost 1, with 11 bases in between. The CDR3 DNA reads TGTGCCAGCAACCTACAGGGTTCCTATAATTCACCCCTCCACTTT. Its protein product is CASNLQGSYNSPLHF. The full variable domain, with the rest looked up from reference TRBV5-4 and TRBJ1-6, is ETGVTQSPTHLIKTRGQQVTLRCSSQSGHNTVSWYQQALGQGPQFIFQYYREEENGRGNFPPRFSGLQFPNYSSELNVNALELDDSALYLCASNLQGSYNSPLHFGNGTRLTVT.

The chain carries TRBV9 and TRBJ2-7, with D perhaps matching TRBD1 or TRBD2 (5 bases each). With 3 bases removed from V and 7 bases from J, the gap between germline ends came to 14 bases. This CDR3 is 13 amino acids long. Germline V gene lookup returns CDR1 SGDLS and CDR2 YYNGEE. The CDR3 region is CASSARGAGEQYF. The CDR3 coding sequence is TGTGCCAGCAGCGCGAGGGGAGCCGGGGAGCAGTACTTC.

The chain's CDR3 is CASTPYSGQGYNEQFF. DNA for the CDR3: TGTGCCAGCACCCCTTATTCCGGACAGGGCTACAATGAGCAGTTCTTC. J is TRBJ2-1 and V is TRBV11-2, with TRBD1 matching over 8 bases. The CDR3 runs 16 residues. V dropped 7 bases and J dropped 3; count of bases not matched to a gene: 11. Germline V gene sequence: CDR1 SGHAT, CDR2 FQNNGV.

V and J are TRBV5-1 and TRBJ1-2; D remains ambiguous. There are 14 residues in the CDR3. V dropped 0 bases and J dropped 4 bases, with 10 bases sitting between them. Germline CDR1 reads SGHRS; CDR2 reads YFSETQ. Here the CDR3 DNA reads TGCGCCAGCAGCTTGGACAGACCCGGCTATGGCTACACCTTC. Its translation is CASSLDRPGYGYTF. The variable domain in full, with the rest retrieved from reference TRBV5-1 and TRBJ1-2, is KAGVTQTPRYLIKTRGQQVTLSCSPISGHRSVSWYQQTPGQGLQFLFEYFSETQRNKGNFPGRFSGRQFSNSRSEMNVSTLELGDSALYLCASSLDRPGYGYTFGSGTRLTVV.

The chain has TRBV29-1 and TRBJ2-1; perhaps TRBD1 as D (6 bases). The length of the CDR3 is 14 residues. Trimming left V 1 base short and J 2 bases short, with 9 bases between. Germline values: CDR1 SQVTM, CDR2 ANQGSEA. This CDR3 is CSVEAGAAYNEQFF. The CDR3 nucleotides read TGCAGCGTTGAAGCAGGGGCCGCCTACAATGAGCAGTTCTTC.

This clone was detected once. V usage is TRBV5-1 and J usage is TRBJ1-5; 8 bases agree with TRBD1. This CDR3 region has 14 residues. Trimming at V came to 4 bases and at J to 7 bases, leaving 7 bases not matched to a gene. CDR1 and CDR2 (germline): SGHRS, YFSETQ. The CDR3 here is CASSQGQGGQPQHF. CDR3 coding DNA: TGCGCCAGCAGCCAAGGACAGGGCGGGCAGCCCCAGCATTTT.

CDR3 DNA sequence: TGTGCCAGCAGCGTCGACGGGCGCACAGATACGCAGTATTTT. As protein: CASSVDGRTDTQYF. The chain recombines TRBV9 with TRBJ2-3; D is undetermined. The germline gives CDR1 SGDLS, CDR2 YYNGEE. The V and J ends lost 2 bases and 1 base respectively, with 8 bases between them. The CDR3 has 14 residues.

CDR3 in amino acids: CASTRAEGTYEQYF. The CDR3 DNA reads TGTGCCAGCACCAGGGCCGAAGGGACCTACGAGCAGTACTTC. The chain couples TRBV6-6 to TRBJ2-7, with a tentative D call TRBD1 (5 bases). V lost 7 bases and J lost 2, with 15 bases in between. Germline assignment: CDR1 MNHNY and CDR2 SVGAGI (reference sequence). The CDR3 is made up of 14 amino acids.

A note on this clone: One junction end does not reproduce the germline sequence, and a read error may be involved. The chain carries TRBV7-7 and TRBJ1-5, with TRBD1 matching 8 bases. Germline CDR1 reads SSHAT; CDR2 reads FNYEAQ (reference sequence). The length of the CDR3 is 15 residues. CDR3: CASSLGQGLGQPQHF. CDR3 sequence (DNA): TGTGCTAGCAGCTTAGGACAGGGCCTCGGTCAGCCCCAGCATTTT.

This chain connects TRBV18 to TRBJ2-7; TRBD2 matches at 9 bases. The germline V gene has CDR1 KGHSH and CDR2 LQKENI. The length of the CDR3 is 14 residues. V dropped 3 bases and J dropped 5; count of bases not matched to a gene: 5. This CDR3 reads CASSPSSGDDEQYF. CDR3 coding DNA: TGTGCCAGCTCACCGTCTAGCGGGGACGACGAGCAGTACTTC.

The CDR3 sequence: CASSEIRSNSPLHF. CDR3 DNA: TGTGCCAGCAGTGAAATCAGGTCCAATTCACCCCTCCACTTT. The chain joins TRBV2 to TRBJ1-6, with no clear D. Trimming cost V 2 bases and J 7 bases, with 9 bases left between them. Germline V lookup: CDR1 SNHLY, CDR2 FYNNEI. This CDR3 spans 14 amino acids.